This TCR beta chain was recorded in a study of T-cell memory formation after mild COVID-19. Study-wide background: Across donors, TCR clusters were largely donor specific. The study, taken as a whole, reports: Memory cells collected pre-infection included some clones that later responded, suggesting cross-reactive memory joined. Clones from the second wave (peaking day 37) had unconfirmed SARS-CoV-2 specificity. CD8+ contracting clones occupied EMRA, while CD4+ ones occupied mainly CM and EM.

From the 5' RACE reads, TCRdb called clonotypes with MiXCR, one entry per CDR3 protein. The sample holds under 400,000 distinct CDR3 sequences, 20% to 25% seen once. Remarks on this clonotype: Its antigen is currently unknown.

The sample consisted of PBMCs or a T cell subset sorted from them (not recorded which). The receptor's source is an adult woman who had mild COVID-19 (a few samples of this study predate the infection). Cell type and time point are not known.

The CDR3 loop reads CASSPDLGGAVYEQYF. DNA of the CDR3: TGCGCCAGCAGCCCAGACCTCGGGGGGGCCGTGTACGAGCAGTACTTC. The V and J genes are TRBV5-1 and TRBJ2-7; 8 bases align to TRBD2. Germline CDR1 is SGHRS and CDR2 is YFSETQ. This CDR3 region has 16 residues. After removal of 4 bases from V and 4 bases from J, the junction contained 13 bases not matched to a gene.